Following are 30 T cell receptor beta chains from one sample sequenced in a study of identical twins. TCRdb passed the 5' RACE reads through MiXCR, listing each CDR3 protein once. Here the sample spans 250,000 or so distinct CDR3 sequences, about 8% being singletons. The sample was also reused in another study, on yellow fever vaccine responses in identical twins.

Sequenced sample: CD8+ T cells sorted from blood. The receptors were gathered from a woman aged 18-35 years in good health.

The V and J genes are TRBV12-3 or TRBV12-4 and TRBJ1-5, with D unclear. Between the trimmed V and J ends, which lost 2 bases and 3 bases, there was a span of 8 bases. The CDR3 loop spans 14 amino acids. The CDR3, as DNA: TGTGCCAGCAGTTTATGGCAGGTCAATCAGCCCCAGCATTTT. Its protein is CASSLWQVNQPQHF.

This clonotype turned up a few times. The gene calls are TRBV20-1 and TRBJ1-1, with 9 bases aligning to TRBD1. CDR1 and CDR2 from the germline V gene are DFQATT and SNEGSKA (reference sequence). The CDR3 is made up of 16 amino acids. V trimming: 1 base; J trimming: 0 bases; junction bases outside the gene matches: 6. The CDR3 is CSARGDRENMNTEAFF. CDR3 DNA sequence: TGCAGTGCTAGAGGGGACAGGGAAAACATGAACACTGAAGCTTTCTTT.

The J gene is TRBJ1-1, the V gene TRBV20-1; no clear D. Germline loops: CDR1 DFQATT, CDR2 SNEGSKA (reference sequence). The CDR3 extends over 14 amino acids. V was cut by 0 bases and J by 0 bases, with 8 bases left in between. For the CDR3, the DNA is TGCAGTGCTAGAGATGGACGCTTGAACACTGAAGCTTTCTTT. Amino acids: CSARDGRLNTEAFF.

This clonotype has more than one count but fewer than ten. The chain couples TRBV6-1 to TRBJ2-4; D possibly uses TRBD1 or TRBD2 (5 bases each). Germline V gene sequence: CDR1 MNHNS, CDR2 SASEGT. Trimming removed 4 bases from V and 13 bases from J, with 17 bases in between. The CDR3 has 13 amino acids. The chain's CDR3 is CASSANPGPWQYF. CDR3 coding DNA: TGTGCCAGCAGTGCAAATCCGGGACCTTGGCAGTACTTC.

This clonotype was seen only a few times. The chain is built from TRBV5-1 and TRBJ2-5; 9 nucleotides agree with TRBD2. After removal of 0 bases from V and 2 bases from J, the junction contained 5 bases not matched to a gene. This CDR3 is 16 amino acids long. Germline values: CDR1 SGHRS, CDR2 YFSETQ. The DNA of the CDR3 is TGCGCCAGCAGCTTGGGGACTAGCGCACTTCAAGAGACCCAGTACTTC. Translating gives CASSLGTSALQETQYF.

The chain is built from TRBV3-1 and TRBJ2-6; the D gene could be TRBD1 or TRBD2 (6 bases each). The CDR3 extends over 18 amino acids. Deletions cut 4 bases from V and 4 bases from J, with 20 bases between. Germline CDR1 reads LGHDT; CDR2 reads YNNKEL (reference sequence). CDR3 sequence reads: CASSRLRGAPGGANVLTF. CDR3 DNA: TGTGCCAGCAGCCGATTAAGGGGGGCCCCCGGCGGGGCCAACGTCCTGACTTTC.

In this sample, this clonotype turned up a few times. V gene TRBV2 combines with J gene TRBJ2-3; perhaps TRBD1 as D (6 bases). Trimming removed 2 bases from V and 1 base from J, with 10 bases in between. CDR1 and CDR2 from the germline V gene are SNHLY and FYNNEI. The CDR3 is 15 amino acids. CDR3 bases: TGTGCCAGCAGTGAAATGCCAGGGGGCACAGATACGCAGTATTTT. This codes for CASSEMPGGTDTQYF.

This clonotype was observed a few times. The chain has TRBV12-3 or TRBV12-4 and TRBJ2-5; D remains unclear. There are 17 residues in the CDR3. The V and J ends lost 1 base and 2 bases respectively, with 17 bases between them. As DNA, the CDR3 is TGTGCCAGCAGTTTAGGGGTTTTCTTAGCAAATCAAGAGACCCAGTACTTC. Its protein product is CASSLGVFLANQETQYF.

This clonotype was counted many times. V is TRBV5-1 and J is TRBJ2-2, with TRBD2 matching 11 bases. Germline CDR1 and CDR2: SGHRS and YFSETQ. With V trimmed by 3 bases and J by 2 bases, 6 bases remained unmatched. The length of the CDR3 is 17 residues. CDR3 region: CASSWKLAGVNTGELFF. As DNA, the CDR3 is TGCGCCAGCAGCTGGAAACTAGCGGGGGTAAACACCGGGGAGCTGTTTTTT.

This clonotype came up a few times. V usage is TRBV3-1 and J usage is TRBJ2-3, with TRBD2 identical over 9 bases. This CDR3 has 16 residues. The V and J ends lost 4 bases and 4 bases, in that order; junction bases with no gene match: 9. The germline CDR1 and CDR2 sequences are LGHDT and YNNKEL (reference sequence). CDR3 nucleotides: TGTGCCAGCAGCCTCCTAGCGGGATGGGCACCAGATACGCAGTATTTT. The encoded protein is CASSLLAGWAPDTQYF.

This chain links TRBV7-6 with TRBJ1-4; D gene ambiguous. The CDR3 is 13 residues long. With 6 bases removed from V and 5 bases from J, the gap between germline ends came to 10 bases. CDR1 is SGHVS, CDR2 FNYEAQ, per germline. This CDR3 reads CASRSAANEKLFF. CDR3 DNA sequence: TGTGCCAGCAGGTCCGCCGCAAATGAAAAACTGTTTTTT.

CDR3 protein: CSVEGSGAITDTQYF. CDR3 DNA sequence: TGCAGCGTTGAAGGTAGCGGGGCGATCACAGATACGCAGTATTTT. The chain employs TRBV29-1 and TRBJ2-3; TRBD2 matches 8 bases. The CDR3 is 15 amino acids. Germline CDR1 is SQVTM and CDR2 is ANQGSEA. Germline trimming cut 1 base from V and 2 bases from J; bases unmatched to any gene: 5.

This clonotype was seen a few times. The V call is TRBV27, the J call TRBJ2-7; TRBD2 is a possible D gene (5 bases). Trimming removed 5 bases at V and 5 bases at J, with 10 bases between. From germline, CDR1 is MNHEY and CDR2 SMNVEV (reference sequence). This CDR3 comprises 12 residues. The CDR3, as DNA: TGTGCCAGCAGTGGGCGGGTGGACGAGCAGTACTTC. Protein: CASSGRVDEQYF.

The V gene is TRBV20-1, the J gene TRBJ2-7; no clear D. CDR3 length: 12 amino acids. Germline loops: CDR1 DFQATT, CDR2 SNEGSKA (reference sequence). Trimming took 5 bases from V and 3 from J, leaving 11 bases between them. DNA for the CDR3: TGCAGTGCTTCGACGGATAACTACGAGCAGTACTTC. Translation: CSASTDNYEQYF.

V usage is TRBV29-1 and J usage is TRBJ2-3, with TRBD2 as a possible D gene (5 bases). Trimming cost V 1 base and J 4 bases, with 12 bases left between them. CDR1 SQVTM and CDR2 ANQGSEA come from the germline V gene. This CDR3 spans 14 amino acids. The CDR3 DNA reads TGCAGCGTTGAAGGGACTGCTCGGGCAGATACGCAGTATTTT. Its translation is CSVEGTARADTQYF.

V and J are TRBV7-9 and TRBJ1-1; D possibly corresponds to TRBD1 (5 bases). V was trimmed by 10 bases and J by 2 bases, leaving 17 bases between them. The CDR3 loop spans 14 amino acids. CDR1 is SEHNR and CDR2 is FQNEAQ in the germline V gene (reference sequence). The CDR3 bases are TGTGCCAAGGGCGGCCTGGGGGTTAACACTGAAGCTTTCTTT. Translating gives CAKGGLGVNTEAFF.

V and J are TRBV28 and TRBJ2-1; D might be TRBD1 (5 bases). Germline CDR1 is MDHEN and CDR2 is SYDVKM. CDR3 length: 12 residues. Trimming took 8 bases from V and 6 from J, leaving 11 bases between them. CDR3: CASCRVPNEQFF. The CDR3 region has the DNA TGTGCCAGCTGCAGGGTCCCCAATGAGCAGTTCTTC.

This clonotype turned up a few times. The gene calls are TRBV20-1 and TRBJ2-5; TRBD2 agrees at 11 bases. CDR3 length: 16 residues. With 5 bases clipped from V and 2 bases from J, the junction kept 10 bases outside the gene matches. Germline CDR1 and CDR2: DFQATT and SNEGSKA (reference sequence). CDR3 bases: TGCAGTGCTCCAGCACCGGGACTAGCGGTACAAGAGACCCAGTACTTC. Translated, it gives CSAPAPGLAVQETQYF.

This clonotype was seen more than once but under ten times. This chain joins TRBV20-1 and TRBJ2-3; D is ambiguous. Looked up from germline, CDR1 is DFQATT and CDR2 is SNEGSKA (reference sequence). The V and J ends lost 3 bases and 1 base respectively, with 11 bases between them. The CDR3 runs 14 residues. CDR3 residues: CSASPPHRTDTQYF. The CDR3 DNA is TGCAGTGCTAGTCCCCCGCACCGCACAGATACGCAGTATTTT.

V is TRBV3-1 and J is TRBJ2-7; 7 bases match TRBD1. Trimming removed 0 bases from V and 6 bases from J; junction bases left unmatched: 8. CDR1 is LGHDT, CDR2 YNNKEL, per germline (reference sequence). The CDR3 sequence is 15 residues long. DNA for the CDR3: TGTGCCAGCAGCCAAGAACAAGGGGGCAACTCCGAGCAGTACTTC. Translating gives CASSQEQGGNSEQYF.

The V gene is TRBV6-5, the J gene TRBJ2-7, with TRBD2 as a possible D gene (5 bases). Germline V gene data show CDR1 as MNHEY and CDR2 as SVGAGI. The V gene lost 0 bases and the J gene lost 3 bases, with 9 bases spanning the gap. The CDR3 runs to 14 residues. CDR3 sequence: CASSYSSGLYEQYF. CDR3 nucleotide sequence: TGTGCCAGCAGTTACTCGAGCGGCCTCTACGAGCAGTACTTC.

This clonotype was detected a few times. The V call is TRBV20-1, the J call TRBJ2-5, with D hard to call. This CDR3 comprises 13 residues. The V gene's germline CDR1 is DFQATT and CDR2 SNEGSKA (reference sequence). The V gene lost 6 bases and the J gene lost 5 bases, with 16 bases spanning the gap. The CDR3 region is CSAPHRFAETQYF. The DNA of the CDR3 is TGCAGTGCCCCACATAGGTTTGCGGAGACCCAGTACTTC.

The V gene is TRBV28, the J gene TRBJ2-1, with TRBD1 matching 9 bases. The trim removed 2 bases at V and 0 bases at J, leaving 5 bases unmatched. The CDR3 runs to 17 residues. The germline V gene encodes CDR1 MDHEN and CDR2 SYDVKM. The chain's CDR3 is CASSLAQTGGSYNEQFF. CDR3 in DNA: TGTGCCAGCAGTTTAGCCCAGACAGGGGGCTCCTACAATGAGCAGTTCTTC.

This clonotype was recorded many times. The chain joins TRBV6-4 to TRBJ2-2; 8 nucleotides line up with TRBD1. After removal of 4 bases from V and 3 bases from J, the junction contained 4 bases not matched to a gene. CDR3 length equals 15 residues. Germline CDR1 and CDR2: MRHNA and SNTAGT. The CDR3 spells CASSATGDDTGELFF. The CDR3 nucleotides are TGTGCCAGCAGTGCGACAGGGGATGACACCGGGGAGCTGTTTTTT.

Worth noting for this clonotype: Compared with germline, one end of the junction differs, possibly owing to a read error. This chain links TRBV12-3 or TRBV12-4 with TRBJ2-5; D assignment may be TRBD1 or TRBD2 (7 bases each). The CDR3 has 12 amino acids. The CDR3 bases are TGTGCCAGCAGCTCAGGGGGGGGCCTTCCCAACTTC. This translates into CASSSGGGLPNF.

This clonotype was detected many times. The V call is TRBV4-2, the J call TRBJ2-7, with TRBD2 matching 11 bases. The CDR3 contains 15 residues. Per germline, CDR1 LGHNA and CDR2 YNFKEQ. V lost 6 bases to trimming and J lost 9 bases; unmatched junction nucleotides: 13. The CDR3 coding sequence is TGTGCCAGCAGTGACCCACTAGCGGGAGTGAGTTGGCAGTACTTC. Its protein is CASSDPLAGVSWQYF.

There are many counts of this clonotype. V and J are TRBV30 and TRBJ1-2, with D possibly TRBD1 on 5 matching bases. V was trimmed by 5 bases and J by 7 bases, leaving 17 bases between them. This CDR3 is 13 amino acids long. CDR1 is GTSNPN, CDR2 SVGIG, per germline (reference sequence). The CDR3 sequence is CAWGTGLAIGYTF. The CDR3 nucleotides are TGTGCCTGGGGGACGGGGCTAGCCATTGGCTACACCTTC.

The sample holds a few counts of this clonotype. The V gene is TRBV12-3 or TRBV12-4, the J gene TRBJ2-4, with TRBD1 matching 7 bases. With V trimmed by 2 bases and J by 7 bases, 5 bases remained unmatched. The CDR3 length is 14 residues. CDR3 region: CASSLPTGSNIQYF. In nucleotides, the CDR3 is TGTGCCAGCAGTTTACCGACAGGGAGTAACATTCAGTACTTC.

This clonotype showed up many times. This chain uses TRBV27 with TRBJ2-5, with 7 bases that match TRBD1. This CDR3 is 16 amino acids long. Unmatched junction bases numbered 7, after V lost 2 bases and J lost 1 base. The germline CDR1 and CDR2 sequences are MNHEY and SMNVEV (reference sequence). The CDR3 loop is CASSLRLGTVQETQYF. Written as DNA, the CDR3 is TGTGCCAGCAGTTTAAGGTTGGGGACAGTCCAAGAGACCCAGTACTTC.

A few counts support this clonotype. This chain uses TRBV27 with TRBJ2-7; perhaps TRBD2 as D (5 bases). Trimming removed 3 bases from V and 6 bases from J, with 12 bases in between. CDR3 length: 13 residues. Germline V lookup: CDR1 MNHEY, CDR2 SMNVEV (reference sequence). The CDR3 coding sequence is TGTGCCAGCAGTTTTCGGGGTTCGGGCGAGCAGTACTTC. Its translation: CASSFRGSGEQYF.